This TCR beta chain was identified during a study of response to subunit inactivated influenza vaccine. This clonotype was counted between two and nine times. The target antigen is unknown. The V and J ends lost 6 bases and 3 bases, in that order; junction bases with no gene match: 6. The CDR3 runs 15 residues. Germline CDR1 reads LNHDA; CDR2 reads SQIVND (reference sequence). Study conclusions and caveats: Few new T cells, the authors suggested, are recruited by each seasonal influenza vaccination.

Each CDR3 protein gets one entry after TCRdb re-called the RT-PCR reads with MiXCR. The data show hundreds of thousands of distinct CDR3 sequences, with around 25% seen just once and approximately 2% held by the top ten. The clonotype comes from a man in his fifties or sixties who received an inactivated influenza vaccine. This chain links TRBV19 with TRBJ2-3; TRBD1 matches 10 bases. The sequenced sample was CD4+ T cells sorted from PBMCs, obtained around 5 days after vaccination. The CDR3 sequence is CASRRQGALTDTQYF. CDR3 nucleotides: TGTGCCAGTAGACGACAGGGGGCTTTGACAGATACGCAGTATTTT.